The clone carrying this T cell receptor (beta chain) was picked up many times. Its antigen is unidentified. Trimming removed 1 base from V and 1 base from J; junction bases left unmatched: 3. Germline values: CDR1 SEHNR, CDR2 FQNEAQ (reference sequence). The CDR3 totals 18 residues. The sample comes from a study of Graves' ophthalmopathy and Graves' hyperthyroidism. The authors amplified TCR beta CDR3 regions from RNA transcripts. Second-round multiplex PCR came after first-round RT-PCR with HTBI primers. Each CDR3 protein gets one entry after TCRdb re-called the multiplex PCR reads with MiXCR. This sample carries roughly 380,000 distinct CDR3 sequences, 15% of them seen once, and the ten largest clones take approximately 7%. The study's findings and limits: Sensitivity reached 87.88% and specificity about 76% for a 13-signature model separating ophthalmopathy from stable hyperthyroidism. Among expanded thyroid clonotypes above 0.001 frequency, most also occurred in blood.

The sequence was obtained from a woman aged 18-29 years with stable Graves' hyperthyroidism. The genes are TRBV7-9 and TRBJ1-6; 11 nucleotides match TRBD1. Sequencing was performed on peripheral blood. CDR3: CASSLGGQGASYNSPLHF. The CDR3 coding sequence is TGTGCCAGCAGCTTAGGAGGACAGGGGGCTTCCTATAATTCACCCCTCCACTTT. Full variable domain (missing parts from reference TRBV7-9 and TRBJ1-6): DTGVSQNPRHKITKRGQNVTFRCDPISEHNRLYWYRQTLGQGPEFLTYFQNEAQLEKSRLLSDRFSAERPKGSFSTLEIQRTEQGDSAMYLCASSLGGQGASYNSPLHFGNGTRLTVT.